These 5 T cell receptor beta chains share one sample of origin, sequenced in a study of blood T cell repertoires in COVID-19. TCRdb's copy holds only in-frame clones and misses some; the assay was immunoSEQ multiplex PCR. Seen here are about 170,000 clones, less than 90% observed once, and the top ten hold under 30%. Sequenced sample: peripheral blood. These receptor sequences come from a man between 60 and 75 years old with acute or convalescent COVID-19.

CDR3 bases: TGTGCCAGCAGTCTCGGGACAGGGTCTTACAATGAGCAGTTCTTC. It encodes CASSLGTGSYNEQFF. J is TRBJ2-1 and V is TRBV27; 9 positions agree with TRBD1. The V segment lost 5 bases and the J segment 4 bases; nucleotides outside the gene matches: 6. The CDR3 has 15 residues. The germline V gene has CDR1 MNHEY and CDR2 SMNVEV (reference sequence).

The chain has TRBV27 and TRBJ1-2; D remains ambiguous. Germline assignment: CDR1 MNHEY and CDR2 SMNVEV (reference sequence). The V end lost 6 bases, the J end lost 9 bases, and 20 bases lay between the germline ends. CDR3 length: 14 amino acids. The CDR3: CASRFRGSNVRYTF. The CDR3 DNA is TGTGCCAGCAGGTTTCGGGGTTCTAACGTACGCTACACCTTC.

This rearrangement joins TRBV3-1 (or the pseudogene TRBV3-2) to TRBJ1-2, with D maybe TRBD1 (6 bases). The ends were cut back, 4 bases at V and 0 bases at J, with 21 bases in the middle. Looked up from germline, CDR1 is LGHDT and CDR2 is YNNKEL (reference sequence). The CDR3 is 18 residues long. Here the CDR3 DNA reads TGTGCCAGCAGCCGGGGGGGCGCAGATATTCCGACTAACTATGGCTACACCTTC. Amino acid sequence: CASSRGGADIPTNYGYTF.

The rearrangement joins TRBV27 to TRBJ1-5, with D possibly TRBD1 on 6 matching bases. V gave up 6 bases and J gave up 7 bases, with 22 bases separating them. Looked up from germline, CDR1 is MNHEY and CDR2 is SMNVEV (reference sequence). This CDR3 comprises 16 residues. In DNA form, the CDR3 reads TGTGCCAGCAGCCCACGGAGGGGGGGCGCGGAACAGCCCCAGCATTTT. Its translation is CASSPRRGGAEQPQHF.

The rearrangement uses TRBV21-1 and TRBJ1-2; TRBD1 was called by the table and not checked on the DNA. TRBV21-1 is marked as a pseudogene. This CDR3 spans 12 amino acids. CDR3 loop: CASRTGGYGYTF. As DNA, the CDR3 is TGTGCCAGCAGAACAGGGGGGTATGGCTACACCTTC.